This T cell receptor (beta chain) was observed in a study of T cell responses to AZD1222 COVID-19 vaccine. Whole-study findings and limits: Seropositivity was recorded at baseline in only 6 or 7 AZD1222 recipients. Donors were largely white British and mainly female; clonal diversity was possibly underestimated.

As concerns this clone: Its antigen remains unknown.

This CDR3 spans 14 amino acids. Germline V lookup: CDR1 SGHRS, CDR2 YFSETQ. V lost 3 bases to trimming and J lost 7 bases; unmatched junction nucleotides: 4. The data were produced by immunoSEQ multiplex PCR, yet TCRdb's version contains in-frame clones alone and is incomplete. The profile shows roughly 98,000 clones, 84% of them singletons. The material was peripheral blood, obtained 28 days after the second AZD1222 dose. The chain recombines TRBV5-1 with TRBJ2-1, with TRBD2 identical over 10 bases. This TCR was sampled from an adult who received the AZD1222 COVID-19 vaccine. The chain's CDR3 is CASSSAGGLNEQFF. CDR3 in DNA: TGCGCCAGCAGCTCAGCGGGAGGGCTGAATGAGCAGTTCTTC.